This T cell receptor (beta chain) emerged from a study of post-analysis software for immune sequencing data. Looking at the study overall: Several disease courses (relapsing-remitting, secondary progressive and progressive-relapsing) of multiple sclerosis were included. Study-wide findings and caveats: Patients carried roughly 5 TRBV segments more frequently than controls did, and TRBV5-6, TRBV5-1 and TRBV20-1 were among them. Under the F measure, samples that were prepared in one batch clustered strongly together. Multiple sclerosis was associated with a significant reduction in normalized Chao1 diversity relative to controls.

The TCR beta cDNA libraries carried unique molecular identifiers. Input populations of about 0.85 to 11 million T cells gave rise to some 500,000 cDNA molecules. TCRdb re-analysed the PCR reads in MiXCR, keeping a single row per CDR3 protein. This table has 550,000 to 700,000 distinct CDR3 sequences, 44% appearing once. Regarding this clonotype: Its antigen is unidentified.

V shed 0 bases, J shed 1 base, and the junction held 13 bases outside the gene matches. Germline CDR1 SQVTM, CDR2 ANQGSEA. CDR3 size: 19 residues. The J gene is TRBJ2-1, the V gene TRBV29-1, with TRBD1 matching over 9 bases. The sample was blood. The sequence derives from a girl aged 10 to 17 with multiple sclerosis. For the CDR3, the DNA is TGCAGCGTTGAAGACGACGTATTCCGGGACAGGGTTTCCTACAATGAGCAGTTCTTC. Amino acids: CSVEDDVFRDRVSYNEQFF.